Each of the 15 T cell receptor beta chains below was sequenced from the same sample in a study of T cell changes during pregnancy in multiple sclerosis. TCRdb's copy holds only in-frame clones and misses some; the assay was immunoSEQ multiplex PCR. The sample lists over 40,000 clones, almost 95% occurring once. Sample: peripheral blood, taken in the third trimester of pregnancy. The receptors derive from a female donor with multiple sclerosis, enrolled in a pregnancy study.

This clone was recorded a few times. J is TRBJ2-7 and V is TRBV7-2; 7 positions match TRBD1. Per germline, CDR1 SGHTA and CDR2 FQGNSA. The CDR3 consists of 15 residues. V shed 3 bases, J shed 5 bases, and the junction held 10 bases outside the gene matches. CDR3 in DNA: TGTGCCAGCAGCTTCGGAAGACAGGGCAGCCACGAGCAGTACTTC. It is translated as CASSFGRQGSHEQYF.

The CDR3 is CPQEDLNQPQHF. CDR3 nucleotides: TGTCCCCAGGAGGACCTCAATCAGCCCCAGCATTTT. The chain uses TRBV14 and TRBJ1-5; D not certain. Looked up from germline, CDR1 is SGHDN and CDR2 is FVKESK. This CDR3 spans 12 amino acids. Full variable domain (rest looked up from reference TRBV14 and TRBJ1-5): EAGVTQFPSHSVIEKGQTVTLRCDPISGHDNLYWYRRVMGKEIKFLLHFVKESKQDESGMPNNRFLAERTGGTYSTLKVQPAELEDSGVYFCPQEDLNQPQHFGDGTRLSIL.

The chain joins TRBV21-1 to TRBJ1-5; the DNA was not used to check the table's D call, TRBD1. TRBV21-1 is annotated as a pseudogene. The CDR3 spans 13 residues. The CDR3 sequence is CASSNQAHQPQHF. The DNA for the CDR3 is TGTGCCAGCAGCAACCAGGCCCATCAGCCCCAGCATTTT.

This clone occurred a few times. J is TRBJ1-2 and V is TRBV7-2; D unclear. The CDR3 runs 16 residues. Germline values: CDR1 SGHTA, CDR2 FQGNSA. V was trimmed by 3 bases and J by 4 bases, leaving 18 bases between them. CDR3 residues: CASSFPRRQSTYGYTF. The CDR3 DNA reads TGTGCCAGCAGCTTCCCGAGGAGGCAGAGTACCTATGGCTACACCTTC. The variable domain in full, with the rest retrieved from reference TRBV7-2 and TRBJ1-2, is GAGVSQSPSNKVTEKGKDVELRCDPISGHTALYWYRQSLGQGLEFLIYFQGNSAPDKSGLPSDRFSAERTGGSVSTLTIQRTQQEDSAVYLCASSFPRRQSTYGYTFGSGTRLTVV.

The V and J genes are TRBV27 and TRBJ1-1; 8 positions match TRBD1. The CDR3 is made up of 13 amino acids. Trimming at V came to 6 bases and at J to 4 bases, leaving 4 bases not matched to a gene. The V gene's germline CDR1 is MNHEY and CDR2 SMNVEV (reference sequence). In DNA, the CDR3 is TGTGCCAGCAGCGACAGGGGCGGCACTGAAGCTTTCTTT. Encoded protein: CASSDRGGTEAFF.

Written as DNA, the CDR3 is TGTGCCAGCAGCTTTCCAAACAGGGAAGGCGAGCAGTACTTC. It translates to CASSFPNREGEQYF. The rearrangement links TRBV5-4 to TRBJ2-7, with D possibly TRBD1 on 6 matching bases. With 2 bases removed from V and 6 bases from J, the gap between germline ends came to 15 bases. Germline V gene sequence: CDR1 SGHNT, CDR2 YYREEE (reference sequence). The CDR3 loop spans 14 amino acids.

The chain recombines TRBV5-4 with TRBJ1-1, with 10 bases identical to TRBD1. Germline-derived CDR1 and CDR2 are SGHNT and YYREEE (reference sequence). This CDR3 region has 16 residues. Trimming cost V 4 bases and J 4 bases; bases outside gene matches: 10. CDR3 coding DNA: TGTGCCAGCAGCCCGGGACAGGGGCGAAGTAGCACTGAAGCTTTCTTT. Translating gives CASSPGQGRSSTEAFF.

This clone was detected only once. The chain has TRBV29-1 and TRBJ2-7, with a tentative D call TRBD2 (6 bases). V was cut by 7 bases and J by 4 bases, with 14 bases left in between. Germline V CDR1 and CDR2: SQVTM, ANQGSEA. The CDR3 has 12 amino acids. CDR3 residues: CSARDSEYEQYF. The CDR3 bases are TGCAGCGCCCGGGACTCGGAATACGAGCAGTACTTC.

This clone occurred a few times. This chain joins TRBV7-2 and TRBJ2-2; weak D call: TRBD2 (5 bases). The germline gives CDR1 SGHTA, CDR2 FQGNSA. This CDR3 spans 18 amino acids. Trimming removed 2 bases at V and 4 bases at J, with 20 bases between. CDR3 coding DNA: TGTGCCAGCAGCTTAACTAGGACTCGGCAGAGATTCACCGGGGAGCTGTTTTTT. Protein sequence: CASSLTRTRQRFTGELFF. Complete variable domain (other parts from reference TRBV7-2 and TRBJ2-2): GAGVSQSPSNKVTEKGKDVELRCDPISGHTALYWYRQSLGQGLEFLIYFQGNSAPDKSGLPSDRFSAERTGGSVSTLTIQRTQQEDSAVYLCASSLTRTRQRFTGELFFGEGSRLTVL.

This chain joins TRBV21-1 and TRBJ2-1; the table names TRBD2, a call not compared with the DNA. TRBV21-1 is assigned pseudogene status. The CDR3 has 17 residues. CDR3 nucleotides: TGTGCCAGCAGCAAAGACTCGGCTAGCGGGAACTTCAATGAGCAGTTCTTC. It is translated as CASSKDSASGNFNEQFF.

This chain uses TRBV2 with TRBJ2-7; D may be TRBD2 (6 bases). The CDR3 runs 13 residues. Germline V gene data show CDR1 as SNHLY and CDR2 as FYNNEI. V lost 6 bases and J lost 5, with 14 bases in between. The CDR3 region is CASRGLIVDEQYF. CDR3 nucleotides: TGTGCCAGCAGGGGACTTATTGTGGACGAGCAGTACTTC.

The rearrangement links TRBV7-9 to TRBJ2-3; 12 positions match TRBD2. The CDR3 sequence is 19 residues long. Germline CDR1 is SEHNR and CDR2 is FQNEAQ (reference sequence). V lost 1 base, J lost 7 bases, and 15 bases stayed unmatched. DNA of the CDR3: TGTGCCAGCAGCTTAGTTTCTGGGGGACTAGCGGGCCCCAAGAATACGCAGTATTTT. Translation gives CASSLVSGGLAGPKNTQYF. The full variable domain, its missing parts supplied by reference TRBV7-9 and TRBJ2-3, is DTGVSQNPRHKITKRGQNVTFRCDPISEHNRLYWYRQTLGQGPEFLTYFQNEAQLEKSRLLSDRFSAERPKGSFSTLEIQRTEQGDSAMYLCASSLVSGGLAGPKNTQYFGPGTRLTVL.

This chain joins TRBV6-4 and TRBJ2-1, with 11 bases aligning to TRBD2. The CDR3 sequence is 15 residues long. V shed 3 bases, J shed 9 bases, and the junction held 7 bases outside the gene matches. The V gene's germline CDR1 is MRHNA and CDR2 SNTAGT. The CDR3 coding sequence is TGTGCCAGCAGTGAACTAGCGGGAGAAGGGGGTGAGCAGTTCTTC. Residues: CASSELAGEGGEQFF.

The chain combines TRBV13 with TRBJ2-7; 7 nucleotides align to TRBD2. Germline V CDR1 and CDR2: PRHDT, FYEKMQ (reference sequence). The ends lost 3 bases at V and 1 base at J; junction bases unmatched: 6. The CDR3 spans 15 residues. The CDR3 loop is CASSFGLAESYEQYF. CDR3 coding DNA: TGTGCCAGCAGCTTTGGGCTAGCGGAGTCCTACGAGCAGTACTTC.

The chain carries TRBV19 and TRBJ2-2, with D perhaps matching TRBD1 (6 bases). The ends were cut back, 5 bases at V and 7 bases at J, with 11 bases in the middle. This CDR3 contains 13 residues. CDR1 and CDR2 (germline): LNHDA, SQIVND (reference sequence). The CDR3 DNA is TGTGCCAGTAGTGCACAGGGAGACGGGGAGCTGTTTTTT. As protein: CASSAQGDGELFF.